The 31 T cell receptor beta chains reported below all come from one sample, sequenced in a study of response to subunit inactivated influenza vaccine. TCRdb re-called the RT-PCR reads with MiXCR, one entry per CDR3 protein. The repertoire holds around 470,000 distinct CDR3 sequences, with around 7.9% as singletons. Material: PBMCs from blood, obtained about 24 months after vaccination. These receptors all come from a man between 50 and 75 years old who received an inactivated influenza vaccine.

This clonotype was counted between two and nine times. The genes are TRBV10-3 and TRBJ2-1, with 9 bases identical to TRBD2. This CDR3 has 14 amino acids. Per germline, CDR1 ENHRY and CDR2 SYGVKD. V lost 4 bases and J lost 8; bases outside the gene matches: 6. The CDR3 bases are TGTGCCATCAGTGCCTTAGCGGGAGTCGATGAGCAGTTCTTC. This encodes CAISALAGVDEQFF.

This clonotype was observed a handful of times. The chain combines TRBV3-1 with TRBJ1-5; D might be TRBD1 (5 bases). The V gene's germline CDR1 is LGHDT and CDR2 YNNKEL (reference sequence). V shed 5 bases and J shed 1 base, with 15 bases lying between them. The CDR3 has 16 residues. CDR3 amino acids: CASSERGFGSNQPQHF. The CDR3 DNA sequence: TGTGCCAGCAGCGAACGGGGGTTTGGGAGCAATCAGCCCCAGCATTTT.

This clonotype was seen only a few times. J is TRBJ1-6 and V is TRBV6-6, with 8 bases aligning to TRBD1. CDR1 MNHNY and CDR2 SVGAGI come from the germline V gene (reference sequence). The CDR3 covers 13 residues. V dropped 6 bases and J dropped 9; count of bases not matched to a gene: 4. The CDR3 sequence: CASRQGGFSPLHF. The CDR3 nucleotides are TGTGCCAGCAGACAGGGGGGATTTTCACCCCTCCACTTT.

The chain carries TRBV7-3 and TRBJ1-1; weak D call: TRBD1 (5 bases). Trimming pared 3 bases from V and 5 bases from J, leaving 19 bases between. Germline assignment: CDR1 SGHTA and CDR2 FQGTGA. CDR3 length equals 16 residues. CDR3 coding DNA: TGTGCCAGCAGCTTGCTTGGGGGTAGTGTGGGGACTGAAGCTTTCTTT. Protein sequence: CASSLLGGSVGTEAFF.

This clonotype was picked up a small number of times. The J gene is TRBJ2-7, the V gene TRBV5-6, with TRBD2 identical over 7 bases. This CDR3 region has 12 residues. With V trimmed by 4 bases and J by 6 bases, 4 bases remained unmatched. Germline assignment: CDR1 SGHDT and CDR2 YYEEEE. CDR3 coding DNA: TGTGCCAGCAGCGCCTCGGGGGGCGAGCAGTACTTC. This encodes CASSASGGEQYF.

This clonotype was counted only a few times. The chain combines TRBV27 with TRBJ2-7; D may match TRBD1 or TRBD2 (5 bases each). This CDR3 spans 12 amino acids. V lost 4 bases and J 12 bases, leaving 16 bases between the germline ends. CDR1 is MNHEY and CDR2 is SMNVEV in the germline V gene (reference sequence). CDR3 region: CASSSVPGPLYF. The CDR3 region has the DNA TGTGCCAGCAGTTCCGTACCGGGACCTCTGTACTTC.

The CDR3 DNA reads as TGTGCCAGCAGGGCTAGCGGGGGGGCCCAAGAGACCCAGTACTTC. Protein: CASRASGGAQETQYF. The V call is TRBV12-3 or TRBV12-4, the J call TRBJ2-5, with TRBD2 identical over 12 bases. CDR3 length: 15 residues. The V segment lost 6 bases and the J segment 1 base; nucleotides outside the gene matches: 3.

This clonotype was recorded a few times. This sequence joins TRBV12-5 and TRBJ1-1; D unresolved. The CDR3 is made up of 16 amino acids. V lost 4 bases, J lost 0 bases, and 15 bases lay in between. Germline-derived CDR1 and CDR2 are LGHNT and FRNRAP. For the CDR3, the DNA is TGTGCTAGTGGTTGGAGCAGCAGCACCTTGAACACTGAAGCTTTCTTT. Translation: CASGWSSSTLNTEAFF.

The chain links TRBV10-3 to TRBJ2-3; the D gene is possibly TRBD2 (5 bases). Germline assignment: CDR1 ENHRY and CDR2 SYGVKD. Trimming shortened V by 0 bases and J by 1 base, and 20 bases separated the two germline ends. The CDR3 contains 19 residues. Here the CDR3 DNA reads TGTGCCATCAGTGAGTCGAGTTACTGGGCGGAGGCCCGCACAGATACGCAGTATTTT. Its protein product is CAISESSYWAEARTDTQYF.

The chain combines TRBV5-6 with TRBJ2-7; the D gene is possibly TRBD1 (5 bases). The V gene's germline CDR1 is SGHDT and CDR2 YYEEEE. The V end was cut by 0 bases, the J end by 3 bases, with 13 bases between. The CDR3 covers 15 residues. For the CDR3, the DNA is TGTGCCAGCAGCTTGGCTCGTGGCAGGGTCTACGAGCAGTACTTC. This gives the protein CASSLARGRVYEQYF. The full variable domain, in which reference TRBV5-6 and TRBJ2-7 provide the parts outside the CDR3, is DAGVTQSPTHLIKTRGQQVTLRCSPKSGHDTVSWYQQALGQGPQFIFQYYEEEERQRGNFPDRFSGHQFPNYSSELNVNALLLGDSALYLCASSLARGRVYEQYFGPGTRLTVT.

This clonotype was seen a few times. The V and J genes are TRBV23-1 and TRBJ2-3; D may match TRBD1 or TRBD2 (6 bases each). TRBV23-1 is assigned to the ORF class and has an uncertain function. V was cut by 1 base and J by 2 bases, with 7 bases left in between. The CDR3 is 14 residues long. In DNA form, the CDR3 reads TGCGCCAGCAGTCAATGGGGGGCCACAGATACGCAGTATTTT. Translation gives CASSQWGATDTQYF.

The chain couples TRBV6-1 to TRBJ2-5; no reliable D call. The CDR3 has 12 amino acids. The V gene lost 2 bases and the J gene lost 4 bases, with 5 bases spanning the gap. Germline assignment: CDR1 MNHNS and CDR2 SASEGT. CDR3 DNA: TGTGCCAGCAGTGAACCGGTAGAGACCCAGTACTTC. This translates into CASSEPVETQYF.

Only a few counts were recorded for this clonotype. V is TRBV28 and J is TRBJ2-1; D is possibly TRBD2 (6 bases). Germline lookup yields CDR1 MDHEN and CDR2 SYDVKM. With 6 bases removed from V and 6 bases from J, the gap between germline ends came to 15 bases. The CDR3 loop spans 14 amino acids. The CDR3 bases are TGTGCCAGCAGACAATTTGGGGAGGCCAATGAGCAGTTCTTC. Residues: CASRQFGEANEQFF.

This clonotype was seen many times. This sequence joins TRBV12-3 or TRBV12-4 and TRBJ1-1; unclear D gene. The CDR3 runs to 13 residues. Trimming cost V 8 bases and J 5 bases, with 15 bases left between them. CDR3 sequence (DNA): TGTGCCAGCGCCCCCCCTGGAACGACTGAAGCTTTCTTT. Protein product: CASAPPGTTEAFF.

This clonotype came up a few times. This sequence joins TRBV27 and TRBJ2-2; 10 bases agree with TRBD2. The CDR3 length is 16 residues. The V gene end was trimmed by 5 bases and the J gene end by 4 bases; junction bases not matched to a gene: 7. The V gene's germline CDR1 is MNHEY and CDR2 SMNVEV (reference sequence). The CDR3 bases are TGTGCCAGCAGTCTACTAGCGGGGTCGGGCACCGGGGAGCTGTTTTTT. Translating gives CASSLLAGSGTGELFF.

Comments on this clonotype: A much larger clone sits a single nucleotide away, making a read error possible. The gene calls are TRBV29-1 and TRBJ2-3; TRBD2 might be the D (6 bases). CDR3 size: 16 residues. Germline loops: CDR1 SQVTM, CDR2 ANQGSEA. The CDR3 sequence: CSVGWLAVLSTDTQNF. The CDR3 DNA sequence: TGCAGCGTTGGATGGTTAGCGGTCCTAAGCACAGATACGCAGAATTTT.

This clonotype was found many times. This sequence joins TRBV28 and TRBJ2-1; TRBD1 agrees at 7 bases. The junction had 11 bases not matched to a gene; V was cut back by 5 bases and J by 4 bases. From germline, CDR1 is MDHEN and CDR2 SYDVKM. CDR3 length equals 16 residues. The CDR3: CASSDWTGTAYNEQFF. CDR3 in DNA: TGTGCCAGCAGTGACTGGACCGGGACAGCGTACAATGAGCAGTTCTTC.

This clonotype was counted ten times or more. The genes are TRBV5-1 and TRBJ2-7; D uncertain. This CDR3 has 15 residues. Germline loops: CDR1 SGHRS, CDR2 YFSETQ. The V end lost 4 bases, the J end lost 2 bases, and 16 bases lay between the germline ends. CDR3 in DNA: TGCGCCAGCAGCCAGCTCGAGACGCCACCCTACGAGCAGTACTTC. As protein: CASSQLETPPYEQYF.

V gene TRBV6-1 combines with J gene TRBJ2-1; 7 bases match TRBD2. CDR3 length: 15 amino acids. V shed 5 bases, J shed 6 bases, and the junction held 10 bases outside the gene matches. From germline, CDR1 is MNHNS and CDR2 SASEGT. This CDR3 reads CASSPLGAGANEQFF. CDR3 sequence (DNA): TGTGCCAGCAGTCCCCTCGGGGCGGGAGCCAATGAGCAGTTCTTC.

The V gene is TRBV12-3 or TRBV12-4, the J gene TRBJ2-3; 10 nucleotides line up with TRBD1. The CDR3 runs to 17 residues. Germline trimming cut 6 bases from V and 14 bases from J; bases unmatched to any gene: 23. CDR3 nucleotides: TGTGCCAGCAGACTTACCGGGACAGGGGTCGCCCGTGAACGAGGGTATTTT. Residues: CASRLTGTGVARERGYF.

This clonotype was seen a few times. CDR3 coding DNA: TGTGCCAGCCGCGAAGGGGCCGTCAATCAGCCCCAGCATTTT. It is translated as CASREGAVNQPQHF. The gene calls are TRBV6-1 and TRBJ1-5, with a tentative D call TRBD1 (5 bases). CDR1 and CDR2 (germline): MNHNS, SASEGT. Trimming took off 8 bases at V and 3 bases at J, with 14 bases between the two ends. CDR3 size: 14 residues.

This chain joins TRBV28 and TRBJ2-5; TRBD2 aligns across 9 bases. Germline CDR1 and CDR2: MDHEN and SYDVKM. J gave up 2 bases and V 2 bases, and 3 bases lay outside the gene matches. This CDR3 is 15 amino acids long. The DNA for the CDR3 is TGTGCCAGCAGTTTAGCGGGGGGGAAACAAGAGACCCAGTACTTC. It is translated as CASSLAGGKQETQYF.

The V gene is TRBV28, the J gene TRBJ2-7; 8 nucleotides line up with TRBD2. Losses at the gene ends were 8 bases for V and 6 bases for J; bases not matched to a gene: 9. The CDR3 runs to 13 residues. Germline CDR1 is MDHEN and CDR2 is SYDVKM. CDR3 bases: TGTGCCAGCGCTTTAGCGGGATACTCCGAGCAGTACTTC. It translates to CASALAGYSEQYF.

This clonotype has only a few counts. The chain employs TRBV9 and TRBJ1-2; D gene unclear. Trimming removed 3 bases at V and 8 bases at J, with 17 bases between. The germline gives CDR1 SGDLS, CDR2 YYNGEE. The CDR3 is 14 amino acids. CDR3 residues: CASSGTTVLRGYTF. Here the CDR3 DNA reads TGTGCCAGCAGCGGAACCACAGTGCTGAGGGGCTACACCTTC.

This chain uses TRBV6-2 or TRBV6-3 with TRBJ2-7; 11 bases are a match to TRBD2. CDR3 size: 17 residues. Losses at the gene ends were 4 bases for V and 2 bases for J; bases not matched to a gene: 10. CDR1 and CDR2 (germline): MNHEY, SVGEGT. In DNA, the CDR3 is TGTGCCAGCAGTTTTTCGACTAGCGGGATAAGAACCTACGAGCAGTACTTC. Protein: CASSFSTSGIRTYEQYF.

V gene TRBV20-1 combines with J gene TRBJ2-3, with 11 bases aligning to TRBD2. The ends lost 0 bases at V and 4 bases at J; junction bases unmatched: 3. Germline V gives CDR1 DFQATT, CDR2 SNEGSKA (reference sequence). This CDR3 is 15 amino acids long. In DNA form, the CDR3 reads TGCAGTGCTAGAGATGTAGCGGGGGGGCCAGATACGCAGTATTTT. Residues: CSARDVAGGPDTQYF.

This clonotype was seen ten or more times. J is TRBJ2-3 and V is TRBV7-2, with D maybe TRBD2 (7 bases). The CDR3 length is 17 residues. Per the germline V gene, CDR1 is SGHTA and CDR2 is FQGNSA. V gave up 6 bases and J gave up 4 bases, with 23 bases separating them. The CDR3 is CASRLALATRGADTQYF. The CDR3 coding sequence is TGTGCCAGCAGACTAGCGCTAGCAACTAGGGGGGCAGATACGCAGTATTTT. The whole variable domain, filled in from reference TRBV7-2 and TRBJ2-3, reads GAGVSQSPSNKVTEKGKDVELRCDPISGHTALYWYRQSLGQGLEFLIYFQGNSAPDKSGLPSDRFSAERTGGSVSTLTIQRTQQEDSAVYLCASRLALATRGADTQYFGPGTRLTVL.

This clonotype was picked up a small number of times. The DNA for the CDR3 is TGTGCCATCAGTGAGTCGTCCGGGACTGGAAACACCATATATTTT. Protein: CAISESSGTGNTIYF. The chain couples TRBV10-3 to TRBJ1-3; D uncertain. V was trimmed by 0 bases and J by 2 bases, leaving 8 bases between them. The germline V gene has CDR1 ENHRY and CDR2 SYGVKD. The CDR3 length is 15 residues.

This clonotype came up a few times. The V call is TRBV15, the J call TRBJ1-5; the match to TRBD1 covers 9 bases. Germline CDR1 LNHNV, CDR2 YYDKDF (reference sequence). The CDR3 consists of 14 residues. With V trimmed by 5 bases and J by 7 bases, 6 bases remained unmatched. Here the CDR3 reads CATSPGTGIQPQHF. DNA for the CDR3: TGTGCCACCAGCCCCGGGACAGGGATACAGCCCCAGCATTTT.

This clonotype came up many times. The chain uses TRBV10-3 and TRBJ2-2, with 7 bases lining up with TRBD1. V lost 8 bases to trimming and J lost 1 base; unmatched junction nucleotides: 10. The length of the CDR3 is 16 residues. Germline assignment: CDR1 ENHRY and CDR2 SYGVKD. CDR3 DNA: TGTGCCATCGAGGCGAGGGGGCAGGGGAACACCGGGGAGCTGTTTTTT. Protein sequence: CAIEARGQGNTGELFF.

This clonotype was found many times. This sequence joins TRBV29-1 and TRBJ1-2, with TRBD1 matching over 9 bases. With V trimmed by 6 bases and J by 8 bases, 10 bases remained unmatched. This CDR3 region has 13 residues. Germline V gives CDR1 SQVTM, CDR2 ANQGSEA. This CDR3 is CSVRWDRARGYTF. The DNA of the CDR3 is TGCAGCGTACGATGGGACAGGGCGCGAGGCTACACCTTC.